This entry lists 20 T cell receptor delta chains sequenced from one sample in a study of gamma-delta T cells after stem cell transplantation. With CATT, TCRdb re-called clones from the RT-PCR reads. The sample consists of approximately 5,000 delta-chain clones, 1.5% to 2.5% of them appearing once. Sequenced material: gamma-delta T cells. The receptors derive from a human donor. It is not recorded whose cells these are; they may come from a transplant donor.

This clone was counted only a few times. TCRdb's entry gives the protein of a much larger clone, which mismatches this DNA's translation at residue 6, likely from a read error; the protein reported here is translated from the DNA. The CDR3 protein is CACDPPRTGGYEADKLIF. The DNA of the CDR3 is TGTGCCTGTGACCCCCCTCGTACTGGGGGATACGAAGCCGATAAACTCATCTTT. V and J are TRDV2 and TRDJ1; 13 bases line up with TRDD3. V was clipped by 3 bases and J by 3 bases; unmatched bases: 12. The CDR3 runs to 18 residues. Germline V gene data show CDR1 as GEAIGNYY and CDR2 as EKD.

This clone turned up a few times. This likely came from a read error, as a far larger clone is one base away. This sample includes further DNA sequences coding for the same CDR3. CDR3 loop: CACDTLGDSPPSSWDTRQMFF. The CDR3 DNA reads TGTGCCTGTGACACACTGGGGGACTCCCCTCCGAGTTCCTGGGACACCCGACAGATGTTTTTC. The V call is TRDV2, the J call TRDJ3; 9 bases are shared with TRDD3. The CDR3 extends over 21 amino acids. The ends lost 1 base at V and 1 base at J; junction bases unmatched: 13. CDR1 GEAIGNYY and CDR2 EKD come from the germline V gene.

There are a few counts of this clone. The chain has TRDV2 and TRDJ1; 10 bases line up with TRDD3. J gave up 8 bases and V 1 base, and 6 bases lay outside the gene matches. The CDR3 is 14 residues long. CDR1 GEAIGNYY and CDR2 EKD come from the germline V gene. This CDR3 is CACDTLLGDSKLIF. The CDR3 nucleotides read TGTGCCTGTGACACATTACTGGGGGATTCAAAACTCATCTTT.

Remarks on this clone: A read error is possible here, since a much larger clone lies one base away. At the DNA level, this CDR3 is encoded by other sequences in the same sample as well. The chain employs TRDV2 and TRDJ1; D might be TRDD2 (7 bases). The CDR3 runs to 22 residues. Germline-derived CDR1 and CDR2 are GEAIGNYY and EKD. The CDR3 is CACDPLPAVLGKESQPTDKLIF. CDR3 DNA: TGTGCCTGTGACCCCCTTCCTGCGGTACTGGGTAAGGAGTCACAGCCCACCGATAAACTCATTTTT.

This clone was counted a few times. The chain has TRDV1 and TRDJ1; 9 nucleotides line up with TRDD3. The CDR3 consists of 26 residues. Per germline, CDR1 TSWWSYY and CDR2 QGS. V lost 5 bases to trimming and J lost 1 base; unmatched junction nucleotides: 38. This CDR3 is CALGKIRLITRASWGISGTCTDKLIF. The CDR3 region has the DNA TGTGCTCTTGGGAAAATAAGGTTAATTACCCGAGCTAGCTGGGGGATCAGTGGGACATGCACCGATAAACTCATCTTT.

This clone was seen a few times. A far larger clone is one nucleotide away, so this likely arose from a read error. The same CDR3 is also encoded by other DNA sequences in this sample. The gene calls are TRDV2 and TRDJ1; 9 bases match TRDD3. This CDR3 has 17 amino acids. J lost 0 bases, V lost 7 bases, and 14 bases had no gene match. Per germline, CDR1 GEAIGNYY and CDR2 EKD. In DNA form, the CDR3 reads TGTGCCTGCGACCCTCTACTGGGGGAACCCTACACCGATAAACTCATCTTT. Translated: CACDPLLGEPYTDKLIF.

This clone is deemed medium-sized. This CDR3 is also generated by other DNA sequences in the sample. The chain is built from TRDV2 and TRDJ1; D possibly corresponds to TRDD3 (6 bases). CDR1 is GEAIGNYY, CDR2 EKD, per germline. CDR3 length: 20 amino acids. V shed 4 bases and J shed 0 bases, with 29 bases lying between them. Written as DNA, the CDR3 is TGTGCCTGTGATCTTATCAAACACTCCATGTGGATGGGGGACACCGATAAACTCATCTTT. Residues: CACDLIKHSMWMGDTDKLIF.

Details on this clone: Translating this DNA gives a protein that differs at residue 8 from the TCRdb one, which belongs to a much larger clone; a read error is likely, and the protein shown is this translation. This chain uses TRDV2 with TRDJ1, with 8 bases lining up with TRDD3. Germline trimming cut 0 bases from V and 5 bases from J; bases unmatched to any gene: 13. Germline CDR1 is GEAIGNYY and CDR2 is EKD. The CDR3 sequence is 17 residues long. The DNA for the CDR3 is TGTGCCTGTGACACCATCGATGAGGGATACGCTGCTGATAAACTCATCTTT. This encodes CACDTIDEGYAADKLIF.

Comments on this clone: A far larger clone is one base from this, pointing to a likely read error. The sample contains more than one DNA sequence encoding this CDR3. This chain uses TRDV2 with TRDJ3; D tentatively reads TRDD2 or TRDD3 (6 bases each). Germline loops: CDR1 GEAIGNYY, CDR2 EKD. The CDR3 is 18 amino acids. CDR3 residues: CACDLLLGSSWDTRQMFF. CDR3 nucleotide sequence: TGTGCCTGTGACCTATTGCTGGGGTCTTCCTGGGACACCCGACAGATGTTTTTT.

This clone turned up a few times. The protein given by TCRdb reflects a much larger clone and differs at residue 5 from this DNA's translation, likely from a read error; the protein shown is the DNA's translation. The chain recombines TRDV2 with TRDJ1; 13 positions match TRDD3. Trimming at V came to 1 base and at J to 4 bases, leaving 8 bases not matched to a gene. This CDR3 has 17 amino acids. CDR1 is GEAIGNYY and CDR2 is EKD in the germline V gene. The CDR3 protein is CACDTLLGDTEGDKLIF. CDR3 DNA: TGTGCCTGTGACACTCTACTGGGGGATACGGAGGGCGATAAACTCATCTTT.

This clone showed up just a few times. The protein TCRdb gives is from a much larger clone and does not agree with this DNA's translation at residue 11, likely a read error; the protein shown here comes from the DNA. The rearrangement joins TRDV2 to TRDJ1; TRDD3 agrees at 9 bases. The V and J ends lost 3 bases and 3 bases, in that order; junction bases with no gene match: 10. The CDR3 loop spans 16 amino acids. The germline CDR1 and CDR2 sequences are GEAIGNYY and EKD. CDR3 protein: CACDGLTGGDADKLIF. Here the CDR3 DNA reads TGTGCCTGTGACGGGCTTACTGGGGGAGACGCCGATAAACTCATCTTT.

This clone was seen a few times. The protein recorded in TCRdb matches a much larger clone and deviates from this DNA's translation at residue 10, suggesting a read error; the protein here is obtained by translating the DNA. The genes are TRDV2 and TRDJ1, with D tentatively TRDD3 (6 bases). Germline values: CDR1 GEAIGNYY, CDR2 EKD. Trimming took off 3 bases at V and 4 bases at J, with 17 bases between the two ends. The CDR3 has 15 amino acids. CDR3 in DNA: TGTGCCTGTGACTCGATCACTGGGAGCATCGATAAACTCATCTTT. Residues: CACDSITGSIDKLIF.

This clone was seen a handful of times. V is TRDV2 and J is TRDJ1; 10 nucleotides align to TRDD3. The CDR3 loop spans 17 amino acids. Germline-derived CDR1 and CDR2 are GEAIGNYY and EKD. J gave up 2 bases and V 3 bases, and 11 bases lay outside the gene matches. CDR3 DNA: TGTGCCTGTGACCCCGTTGCGTCTGGGGGATATACCGATAAACTCATCTTT. Protein product: CACDPVASGGYTDKLIF.

With regard to this clone: Other DNA sequences from this sample encode an identical CDR3 as well. In DNA, the CDR3 is TGTGCCTGTGACACATTACTGGGGGATACGCGGGACACCCGACAGATGTTTTTC. It translates to CACDTLLGDTRDTRQMFF. J is TRDJ3 and V is TRDV2, with 13 bases identical to TRDD3. From germline, CDR1 is GEAIGNYY and CDR2 EKD. V shed 1 base and J 5 bases; nucleotides not matched to a gene: 4. This CDR3 has 18 residues.

This clone has a handful of counts. The chain couples TRDV2 to TRDJ3; TRDD1 or TRDD3 may be the D gene (5 bases each). This CDR3 has 19 residues. Germline CDR1 and CDR2: GEAIGNYY and EKD. Trimming pared 0 bases from V and 5 bases from J, leaving 19 bases between. CDR3 sequence reads: CACDTLKFPSLGDTRQMFF. CDR3 sequence (DNA): TGTGCCTGTGACACCCTGAAATTCCCGTCACTGGGGGACACCCGACAGATGTTTTTC.

V gene TRDV2 combines with J gene TRDJ1; 13 bases line up with TRDD3. The V gene end was trimmed by 3 bases and the J gene end by 3 bases; junction bases not matched to a gene: 9. There are 17 residues in the CDR3. Germline CDR1 GEAIGNYY, CDR2 EKD. CDR3 residues: CACDQVLGDTPSDKLIF. In nucleotides, the CDR3 is TGTGCCTGTGACCAAGTACTGGGGGATACGCCTTCCGATAAACTCATCTTT.

To note about this clone: This likely stems from a read error, as it lies one base from a far larger clone. The same CDR3 arises from other DNA sequences in this sample as well. The chain joins TRDV2 to TRDJ3; no firm D call. V lost 0 bases to trimming and J lost 1 base, with 12 bases between them. Germline V gives CDR1 GEAIGNYY, CDR2 EKD. The CDR3 runs 18 residues. The CDR3 region has the DNA TGTGCCTGTGACACCGGATCACCTAAATCCTGGGACACCCGACAGATGTTTTTC. Protein: CACDTGSPKSWDTRQMFF.

By share of the sample, this clone is large. The same CDR3 can be traced to other DNA sequences in this sample. The gene calls are TRDV2 and TRDJ1; D perhaps matches TRDD3 (5 bases). Deletions cut 1 base from V and 2 bases from J, with 19 bases between. The germline gives CDR1 GEAIGNYY, CDR2 EKD. CDR3 length: 17 amino acids. The CDR3 DNA sequence: TGTGCCTGTGACACGGTGAGTTACACTGGTGAAACCGATAAACTCATCTTT. Translating gives CACDTVSYTGETDKLIF.

This clone came up a few times. With only one base between it and a far larger clone, this is likely a read error. The sample holds other DNA sequences that translate to the same CDR3. V usage is TRDV2 and J usage is TRDJ1, with D unclear. CDR1 GEAIGNYY and CDR2 EKD come from the germline V gene. V was trimmed by 3 bases and J by 2 bases, leaving 12 bases between them. The CDR3 consists of 14 residues. The CDR3 DNA reads TGTGCCTGTGACGGACTTGGAGGTACCGATAAACTCATCTTT. Its translation is CACDGLGGTDKLIF.

This clone was seen more than once but under ten times. The V gene is TRDV2, the J gene TRDJ1; 8 positions agree with TRDD3. The CDR3 has 18 residues. Trimming removed 1 base from V and 1 base from J; junction bases left unmatched: 13. Germline V lookup: CDR1 GEAIGNYY, CDR2 EKD. This CDR3 is CACDTLGDPHTVTDKLIF. CDR3 nucleotides: TGTGCCTGTGACACGCTGGGGGACCCACATACGGTCACCGATAAACTCATCTTT.